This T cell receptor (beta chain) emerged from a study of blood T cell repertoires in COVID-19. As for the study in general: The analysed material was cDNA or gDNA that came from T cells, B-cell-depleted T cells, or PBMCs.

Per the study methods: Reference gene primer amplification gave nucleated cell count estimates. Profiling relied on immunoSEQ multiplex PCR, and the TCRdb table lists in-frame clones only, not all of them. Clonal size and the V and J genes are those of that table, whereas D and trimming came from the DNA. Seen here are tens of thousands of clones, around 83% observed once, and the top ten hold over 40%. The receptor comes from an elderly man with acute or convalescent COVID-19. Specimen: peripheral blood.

In nucleotides, the CDR3 is TGTGCCAGTAGTCCCGGACTAGCGGGAGGGCCATGGAATGAGCAGTTCTTC. Translation: CASSPGLAGGPWNEQFF. The rearrangement uses TRBV19 and TRBJ2-1; 15 nucleotides agree with TRBD2. Germline assignment: CDR1 LNHDA and CDR2 SQIVND (reference sequence). The CDR3 spans 17 residues. V was clipped by 5 bases and J by 7 bases; unmatched bases: 9.